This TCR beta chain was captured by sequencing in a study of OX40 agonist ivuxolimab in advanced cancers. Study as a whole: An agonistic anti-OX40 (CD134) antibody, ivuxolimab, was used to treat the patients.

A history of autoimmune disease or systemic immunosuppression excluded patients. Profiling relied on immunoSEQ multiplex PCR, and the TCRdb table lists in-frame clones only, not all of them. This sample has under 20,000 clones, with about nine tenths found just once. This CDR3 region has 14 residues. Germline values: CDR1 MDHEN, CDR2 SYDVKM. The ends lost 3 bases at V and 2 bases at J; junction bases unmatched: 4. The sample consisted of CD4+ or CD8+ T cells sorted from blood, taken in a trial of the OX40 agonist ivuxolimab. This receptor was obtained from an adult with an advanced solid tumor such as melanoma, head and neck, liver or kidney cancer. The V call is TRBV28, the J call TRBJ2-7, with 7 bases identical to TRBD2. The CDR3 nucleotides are TGTGCCAGCAGTTTGCCTAGCGGTACCTACGAGCAGTACTTC. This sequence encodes CASSLPSGTYEQYF.